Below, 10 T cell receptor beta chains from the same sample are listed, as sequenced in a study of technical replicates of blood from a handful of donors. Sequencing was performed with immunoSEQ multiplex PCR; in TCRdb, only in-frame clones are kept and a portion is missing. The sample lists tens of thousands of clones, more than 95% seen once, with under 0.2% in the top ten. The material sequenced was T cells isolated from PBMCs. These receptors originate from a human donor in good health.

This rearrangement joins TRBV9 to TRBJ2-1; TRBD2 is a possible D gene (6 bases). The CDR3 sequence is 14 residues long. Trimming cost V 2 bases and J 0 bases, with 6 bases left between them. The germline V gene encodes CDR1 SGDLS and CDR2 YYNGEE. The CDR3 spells CASSVEGSYNEQFF. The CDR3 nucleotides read TGTGCCAGCAGCGTGGAGGGCTCCTACAATGAGCAGTTCTTC. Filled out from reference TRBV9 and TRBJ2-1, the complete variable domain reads DSGVTQTPKHLITATGQRVTLRCSPRSGDLSVYWYQQSLDQGLQFLIQYYNGEERAKGNILERFSAQQFPDLHSELNLSSLELGDSALYFCASSVEGSYNEQFFGPGTRLTVL.

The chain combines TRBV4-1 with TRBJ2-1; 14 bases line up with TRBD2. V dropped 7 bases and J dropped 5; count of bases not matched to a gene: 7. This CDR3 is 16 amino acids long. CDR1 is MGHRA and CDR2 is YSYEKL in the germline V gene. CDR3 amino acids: CASTRLAGGRDNEQFF. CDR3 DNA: TGCGCCAGCACCCGACTAGCGGGAGGGAGGGACAATGAGCAGTTCTTC.

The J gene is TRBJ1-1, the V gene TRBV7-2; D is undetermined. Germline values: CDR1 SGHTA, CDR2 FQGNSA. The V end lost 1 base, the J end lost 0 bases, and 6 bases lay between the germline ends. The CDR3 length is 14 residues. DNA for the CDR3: TGTGCCAGCAGCTTAGGAGTAGTGAACACTGAAGCTTTCTTT. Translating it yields CASSLGVVNTEAFF.

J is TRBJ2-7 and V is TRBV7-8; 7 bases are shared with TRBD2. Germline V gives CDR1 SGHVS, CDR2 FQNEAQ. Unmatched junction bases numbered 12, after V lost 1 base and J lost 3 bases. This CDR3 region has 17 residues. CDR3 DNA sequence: TGTGCCAGCAGCTTAGGGGTCTCCATACCGGGGGGCTACGAGCAGTACTTC. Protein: CASSLGVSIPGGYEQYF.

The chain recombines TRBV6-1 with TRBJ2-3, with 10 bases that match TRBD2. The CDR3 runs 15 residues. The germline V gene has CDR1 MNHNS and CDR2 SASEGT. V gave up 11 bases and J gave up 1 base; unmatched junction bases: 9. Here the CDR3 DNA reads TGTGCCGGGGACGCTACTAGCGGGGGCACAGATACGCAGTATTTT. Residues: CAGDATSGGTDTQYF.

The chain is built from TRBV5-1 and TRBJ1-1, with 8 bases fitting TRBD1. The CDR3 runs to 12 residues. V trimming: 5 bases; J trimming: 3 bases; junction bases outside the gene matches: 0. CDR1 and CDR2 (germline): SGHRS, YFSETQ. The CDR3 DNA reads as TGCGCCAGCAGACAGGGGGACACTGAAGCTTTCTTT. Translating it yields CASRQGDTEAFF. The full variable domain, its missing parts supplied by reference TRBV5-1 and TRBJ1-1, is KAGVTQTPRYLIKTRGQQVTLSCSPISGHRSVSWYQQTPGQGLQFLFEYFSETQRNKGNFPGRFSGRQFSNSRSEMNVSTLELGDSALYLCASRQGDTEAFFGQGTRLTVV.

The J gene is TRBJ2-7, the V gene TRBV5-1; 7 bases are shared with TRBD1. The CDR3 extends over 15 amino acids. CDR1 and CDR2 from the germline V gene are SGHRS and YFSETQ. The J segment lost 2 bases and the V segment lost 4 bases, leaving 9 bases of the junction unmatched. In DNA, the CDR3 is TGCGCCAGCAGCCTACGGACGGGACAGACCTACGAGCAGTACTTC. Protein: CASSLRTGQTYEQYF.

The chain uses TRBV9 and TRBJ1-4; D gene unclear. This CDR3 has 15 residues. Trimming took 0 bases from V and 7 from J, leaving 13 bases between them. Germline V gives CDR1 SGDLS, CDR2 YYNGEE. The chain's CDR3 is CASSVGEGGVEKLFF. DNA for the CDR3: TGTGCCAGCAGCGTAGGGGAGGGAGGAGTTGAAAAACTGTTTTTT.

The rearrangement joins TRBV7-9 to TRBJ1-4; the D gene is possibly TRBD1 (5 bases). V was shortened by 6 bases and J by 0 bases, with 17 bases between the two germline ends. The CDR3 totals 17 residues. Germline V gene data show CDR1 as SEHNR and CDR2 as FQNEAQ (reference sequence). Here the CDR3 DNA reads TGTGCCAGCAGTTCGCAGGGTTATCTATCAACTAATGAAAAACTGTTTTTT. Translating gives CASSSQGYLSTNEKLFF.

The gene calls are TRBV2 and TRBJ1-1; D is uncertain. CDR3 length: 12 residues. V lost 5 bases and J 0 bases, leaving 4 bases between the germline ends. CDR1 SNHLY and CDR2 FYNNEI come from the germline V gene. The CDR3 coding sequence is TGTGCCAGCAGTATCGTGAACACTGAAGCTTTCTTT. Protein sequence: CASSIVNTEAFF.